The T cell receptor beta chain described here comes from a study of T cell changes during pregnancy in multiple sclerosis. Sequencing used immunoSEQ multiplex PCR; TCRdb keeps in-frame clones, though not all of them. The sample shows tens of thousands of clones, 90% of them seen only once. With 11 bases clipped from V and 4 bases from J, the junction kept 17 bases outside the gene matches. Germline CDR1 MDHEN, CDR2 SYDVKM. This CDR3 region has 17 residues. The source material was CD8+ T cells from peripheral blood mononuclear cells, sampled in the first trimester of pregnancy. The J gene is TRBJ2-1, the V gene TRBV28, with 10 bases identical to TRBD1. This sequence originates from a female donor with multiple sclerosis, enrolled in a pregnancy study. The CDR3 is CAVRIIKGTGAYNEQFF. DNA of the CDR3: TGTGCCGTACGAATAATTAAAGGGACAGGGGCGTACAATGAGCAGTTCTTC.